This T cell receptor beta chain was found in a study of blood T cells in healthy people across ages. The CDR3 loop spans 12 amino acids. The V gene lost 5 bases and the J gene lost 9 bases, with 11 bases spanning the gap. Germline CDR1 is SEHNR and CDR2 is FQNEAQ (reference sequence). The donors, all healthy, were Caucasians living in Russia, aged 6 to 90. This clonotype came up a few times. Combining a sample-barcoded 5' primer with a J-beta primer mix, a second PCR ran for roughly 7 to 12 cycles. TCRdb analysed the 5' RACE reads with MiXCR anew, one entry per CDR3 protein. The sample lists about 680,000 distinct CDR3 sequences, over 45% occurring once.

The sample comprised blood. The chain joins TRBV7-9 to TRBJ2-1, with D possibly matching TRBD2 (6 bases). The TCR sequence derives from a woman aged 55-75 years in good health. CDR3 coding DNA: TGTGCCAGCAGCGCGGACTACTTTGAGCAGTTCTTC. Translating gives CASSADYFEQFF.